The present entry profiles one T cell receptor beta chain with its context. The study ran its PCR with 60 Vbeta and 13 Jbeta primers. The data were produced by immunoSEQ multiplex PCR, yet TCRdb's version contains in-frame clones alone and is incomplete. The table lists 30,000 to 40,000 clones, approximately 86% of them singletons. This entry comes from a study of cytomegalovirus exposure and HLA in healthy donors. About the research overall: Early released data had around 89 million unique TCRs, all coming from HLA-typed donors.

With 8 bases clipped from V and 5 bases from J, the junction kept 14 bases outside the gene matches. Germline V lookup: CDR1 MRHNA, CDR2 SNTAGT. The CDR3 totals 15 residues. Sequencing was carried out using PBMCs. The chain uses TRBV6-4 and TRBJ2-5, with 7 bases identical to TRBD2. The clonotype comes from a woman aged 18-35 years in good health and CMV-seropositive. In nucleotides, the CDR3 is TGTGCCAGCGCTATTAACGGGGGGTTCGGGGAGACCCAGTACTTC. Translated: CASAINGGFGETQYF.